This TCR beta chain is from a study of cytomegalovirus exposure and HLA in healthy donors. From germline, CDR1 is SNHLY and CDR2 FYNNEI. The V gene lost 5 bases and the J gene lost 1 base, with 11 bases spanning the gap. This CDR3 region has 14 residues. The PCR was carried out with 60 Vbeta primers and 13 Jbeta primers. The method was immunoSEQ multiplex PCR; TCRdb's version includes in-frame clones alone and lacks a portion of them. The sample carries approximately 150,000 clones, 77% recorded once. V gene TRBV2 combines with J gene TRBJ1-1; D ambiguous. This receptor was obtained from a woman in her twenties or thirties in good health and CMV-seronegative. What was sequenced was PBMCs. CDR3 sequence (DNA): TGTGCCAGCAGTCCCGTAAGACAGAACACTGAAGCTTTCTTT. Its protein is CASSPVRQNTEAFF.